Below, 16 T cell receptor beta chains from the same sample are listed, as sequenced in a study of tumor-infiltrating lymphocytes in primary liver carcinoma. With 400 to 550 ng total RNA as template and a constant-region primer, TCR beta cDNA was made. Nested multiplex PCR, run for three rounds with slightly modified ARM-PCR, yielded TCR beta libraries. Researchers ran the first two PCR rounds for about 11 cycles each with TRBV1-TRBV30 forward primers and a C-beta reverse primer. Each CDR3 protein is one row after TCRdb ran MiXCR on the multiplex PCR reads. The table shows hundreds of thousands of distinct CDR3 sequences, with around three fifths occurring only once. The study extracted blood RNA from unsorted whole blood and also extracted germline DNA. Input material: peripheral blood. The receptors stem from a man aged 35 to 55 with primary liver carcinoma and hepatitis B virus infection.

The chain links TRBV20-1 to TRBJ2-3; unclear D gene. With 6 bases removed from V and 11 bases from J, the gap between germline ends came to 12 bases. CDR1 and CDR2 (germline): DFQATT, SNEGSKA (reference sequence). The CDR3 is made up of 10 amino acids. The CDR3 sequence: CSAPHDVQYF. CDR3 bases: TGCAGTGCCCCCCATGATGTGCAGTATTTT.

Points on this clonotype: A junction end diverges from the germline sequence, so it may reflect a read error. The chain carries TRBV11-1 and TRBJ2-4; TRBD2 matches at 13 bases. The CDR3 extends over 17 amino acids. Per germline, CDR1 SGHAT and CDR2 FQDESV (reference sequence). Here the CDR3 reads CTSSFPGTSGTRNILYF. Written as DNA, the CDR3 is TGTACCAGCAGCTTTCCCGGGACTAGCGGGACCAGAAACATTCTGTACTTC.

There are many counts of this clonotype. The chain combines TRBV29-1 with TRBJ2-5; 9 bases fit TRBD1. J lost 8 bases, V lost 6 bases, and 16 bases had no gene match. The CDR3 spans 15 residues. Germline loops: CDR1 SQVTM, CDR2 ANQGSEA. This CDR3 is CSVSKGTGNRVTQYF. For the CDR3, the DNA is TGCAGCGTCTCGAAGGGGACAGGGAACCGAGTAACCCAGTACTTC.

Remarks on this clonotype: A much larger clone sits a single nucleotide away, making a read error possible. The J gene is TRBJ2-7, the V gene TRBV12-3 or TRBV12-4; 8 bases fit TRBD2. The CDR3 runs to 13 residues. The V segment lost 6 bases and the J segment 8 bases; nucleotides outside the gene matches: 9. The CDR3 spells CASRLGLANKQYF. The CDR3 DNA reads TGTGCCAGCAGGCTAGGACTAGCTAACAAGCAGTACTTC.

The chain carries TRBV10-1 and TRBJ1-5, with D maybe TRBD1 (5 bases). V gave up 7 bases and J gave up 7 bases, with 14 bases separating them. CDR1 is WNHNN and CDR2 is SYGVQD in the germline V gene (reference sequence). The CDR3 extends over 13 amino acids. CDR3: CASNGAAGQPQHF. CDR3 in DNA: TGCGCCAGCAATGGGGCAGCGGGACAGCCCCAGCATTTT.

As regards this clonotype: One end of the junction fails to match germline, which may point to a read error. The chain couples TRBV4-2 to TRBJ2-3; D unclear. The CDR3 covers 13 residues. The germline gives CDR1 LGHNA, CDR2 YNFKEQ. The chain's CDR3 is CASSRDDTDTQCF. CDR3 nucleotide sequence: TGTGCCAGCAGCCGAGACGACACAGATACGCAGTGTTTT.

The chain combines TRBV5-1 with TRBJ1-6; 8 positions agree with TRBD1. Germline V gene data show CDR1 as SGHRS and CDR2 as YFSETQ. The J segment lost 7 bases and the V segment lost 4 bases, leaving 4 bases of the junction unmatched. CDR3 length equals 14 residues. In DNA, the CDR3 is TGCGCCAGCAGCCAGGGACAGGCGAATTCACCCCTCCACTTT. It is translated as CASSQGQANSPLHF.

The rearrangement links TRBV29-1 to TRBJ2-7; a possible D gene is TRBD1 (5 bases). Germline values: CDR1 SQVTM, CDR2 ANQGSEA. V dropped 6 bases and J dropped 1 base, with 16 bases sitting between them. The CDR3 has 14 amino acids. In DNA, the CDR3 is TGCAGCGTCCGTAGGGCTAGGGGTTCCTACGAGCAGTACTTC. This sequence encodes CSVRRARGSYEQYF.

With regard to this clonotype: The conserved phenylalanine or tryptophan is not found at the CDR3 terminus, so this likely reflects a read error. The DNA is omitted, as the CDR3 cannot be located on it reliably, and the CDR3 follows TCRdb's listing. CDR3 loop: CASSLQNTEPFL. The chain is built from TRBV11-1 and TRBJ1-1. Germline loops: CDR1 SGHAT, CDR2 FQDESV (reference sequence). Both ends counted, the CDR3 spans 12 residues.

V usage is TRBV29-1 and J usage is TRBJ2-7, with 7 bases aligning to TRBD1. Germline V lookup: CDR1 SQVTM, CDR2 ANQGSEA. The CDR3 runs 14 residues. In nucleotides, the CDR3 is TGCAGTGCACAACCCGGGACAGTGGACTACGAGCAGTACTTC. Its protein is CSAQPGTVDYEQYF.

With respect to this clonotype: A much larger clone is a single base away; this may be a read error. This chain uses TRBV6-1 with TRBJ2-7; D not resolved. Germline V gives CDR1 MNHNS, CDR2 SASEGT. The CDR3 covers 15 residues. V was clipped by 4 bases and J by 3 bases, with 16 bases between them. CDR3 region: CASSVSALYLYEQYF. CDR3 coding DNA: TGTGCCAGCAGTGTCTCGGCTCTATACCTCTACGAGCAGTACTTC.

This clonotype was counted once. Mismatch with germline at one junction end may stem from a read error. V gene TRBV11-2 combines with J gene TRBJ2-7; a possible D gene is TRBD1 (5 bases). Per germline, CDR1 SGHAT and CDR2 FQNNGV. The CDR3 consists of 14 residues. The CDR3 protein is CTSSLHRNSYEQYF. For the CDR3, the DNA is TGTACCAGCAGCTTACACAGGAACTCCTACGAGCAGTATTTC.

V and J are TRBV4-2 and TRBJ2-7, with 9 bases matching TRBD2. Trimming removed 4 bases from V and 7 bases from J; junction bases left unmatched: 11. This CDR3 is built from 15 residues. Per the germline V gene, CDR1 is LGHNA and CDR2 is YNFKEQ. The CDR3 coding sequence is TGTGCCAGCAGCCGATTAGCGGGGGTCACGGGGGAGCAGTACTTC. It translates to CASSRLAGVTGEQYF.

This clonotype has only a few counts. One base away lies a much larger clone, so this may be a sequencing read error. The V gene is TRBV4-2, the J gene TRBJ2-3; 7 nucleotides align to TRBD1. This CDR3 has 15 residues. The V segment lost 1 base and the J segment 8 bases; nucleotides outside the gene matches: 9. Looked up from germline, CDR1 is LGHNA and CDR2 is YNFKEQ. The CDR3, as DNA: TGTGCCAGCAGCCAAGGACAGGGTGCGGCAGGTACGCAGTATTTT. Translated, it gives CASSQGQGAAGTQYF.

As concerns this clonotype: A much larger clone lies one base from this, so it may be a read error. This is likely a read error, given that the CDR3 carries no conserved phenylalanine or tryptophan at its end. V gene TRBV29-1 combines with J gene TRBJ2-7; D tentatively fits TRBD1 or TRBD2 (5 bases each). The V and J ends lost 5 bases and 1 base respectively, with 12 bases between them. Germline V gives CDR1 SQVTM, CDR2 ANQGSEA. This CDR3 has 13 amino acids. This CDR3 reads CSVRDGLSYEQYL. CDR3 coding DNA: TGCAGCGTTCGGGACGGTCTGTCCTACGAGCAGTACCTC.

This sequence joins TRBV28 and TRBJ2-7; D not resolved. Trimming removed 5 bases at V and 4 bases at J, with 12 bases between. CDR3 size: 13 residues. Germline V CDR1 and CDR2: MDHEN, SYDVKM. DNA for the CDR3: TGTGCCAGCAGTCTCCGGATAGCATACGAGCAGTACTTC. Its translation is CASSLRIAYEQYF.